This passage covers 4 T cell receptor beta chains from one sample sequenced in a study of cytotoxic CD8 clonotypes in ibrutinib-treated CLL. The repertoire was sequenced with immunoSEQ multiplex PCR; TCRdb's copy has only in-frame clones and lacks some. The sample holds under 300,000 clones, roughly 70% seen once. Sequenced here: PBMCs, sampled after 24 months of ibrutinib treatment. The receptors were gathered from a human donor with chronic lymphocytic leukemia.

The rearrangement links TRBV4-3 to TRBJ2-1; TRBD2 matches at 9 bases. Germline V gives CDR1 LGHNA, CDR2 YSLEER. CDR3 length: 18 amino acids. Trimming at V came to 0 bases and at J to 4 bases, leaving 10 bases not matched to a gene. CDR3 amino acids: CASSQDPLGTSRYNEQFF. The DNA of the CDR3 is TGCGCCAGCAGCCAAGACCCCCTCGGGACTAGCAGGTACAATGAGCAGTTCTTC.

This chain links TRBV12-5 with TRBJ2-3; TRBD2 agrees at 11 bases. V trimming: 2 bases; J trimming: 8 bases; junction bases outside the gene matches: 6. The CDR3 contains 15 residues. Germline assignment: CDR1 LGHNT and CDR2 FRNRAP. CDR3 loop: CASGLTLAGDVTQYF. The CDR3 DNA reads as TGTGCTAGTGGTTTGACACTAGCGGGAGACGTTACGCAGTATTTT. The full variable domain, its missing parts supplied by reference TRBV12-5 and TRBJ2-3, is DARVTQTPRHKVTEMGQEVTMRCQPILGHNTVFWYRQTMMQGLELLAYFRNRAPLDDSGMPKDRFSAEMPDATLATLKIQPSEPRDSAVYFCASGLTLAGDVTQYFGPGTRLTVL.

This clone has more than one count but fewer than ten. The chain recombines TRBV7-3 with TRBJ2-5, with D hard to call. V lost 0 bases to trimming and J lost 0 bases, with 2 bases between them. The CDR3 totals 13 residues. The germline V gene encodes CDR1 SGHTA and CDR2 FQGTGA. CDR3 nucleotide sequence: TGTGCCAGCAGCTTAACCAACCAAGAGACCCAGTACTTC. This translates into CASSLTNQETQYF.

The chain recombines TRBV10-1 with TRBJ1-2; D perhaps matches TRBD1 (5 bases). V was trimmed by 5 bases and J by 5 bases, leaving 12 bases between them. Germline-derived CDR1 and CDR2 are WNHNN and SYGVQD (reference sequence). The CDR3 is made up of 13 amino acids. CDR3 region: CASSSRGTYGYTF. Here the CDR3 DNA reads TGCGCCAGCAGTAGTAGGGGCACTTATGGCTACACCTTC.